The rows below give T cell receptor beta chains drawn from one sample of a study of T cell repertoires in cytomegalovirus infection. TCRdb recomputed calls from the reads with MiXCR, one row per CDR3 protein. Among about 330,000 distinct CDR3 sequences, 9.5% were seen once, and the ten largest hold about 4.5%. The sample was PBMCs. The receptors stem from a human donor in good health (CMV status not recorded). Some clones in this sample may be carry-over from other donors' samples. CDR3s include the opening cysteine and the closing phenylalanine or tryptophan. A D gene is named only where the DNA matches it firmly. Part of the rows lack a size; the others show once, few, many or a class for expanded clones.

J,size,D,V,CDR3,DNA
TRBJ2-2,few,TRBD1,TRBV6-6,CASSYQIGTGRTGELFF,TGTGCCAGCAGTTACCAGATAGGGACAGGGAGGACCGGGGAGCTGTTTTTT
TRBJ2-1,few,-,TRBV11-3,CASSLDTLSYNEQFF,TGTGCCAGCAGCTTAGACACCCTCTCCTACAATGAGCAGTTCTTC
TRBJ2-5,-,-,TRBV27,CASRGTTGTQYF,TGTGCCAGCAGAGGCACAACGGGGACCCAGTACTTC
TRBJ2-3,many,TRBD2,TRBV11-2,CASSLVERGVTDTQYF,TGTGCCAGCAGCTTAGTCGAGCGGGGGGTCACAGATACGCAGTATTTT
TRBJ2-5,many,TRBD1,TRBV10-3,CAISPGGETQYF,TGTGCCATCAGTCCAGGGGGAGAGACCCAGTACTTC
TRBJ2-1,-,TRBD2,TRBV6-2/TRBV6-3,CASSYSAGGPYEQFF,TGTGCCAGCAGTTACTCAGCGGGAGGGCCTTATGAGCAGTTCTTC
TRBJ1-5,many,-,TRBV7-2,CASSLGTPYSNQPQHF,TGTGCCAGCAGCTTAGGGACACCCTATAGCAATCAGCCCCAGCATTTT
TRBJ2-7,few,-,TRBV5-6,CASSLSGPSEGEQYF,TGTGCCAGCAGCTTGTCGGGTCCCTCGGAAGGCGAGCAGTACTTC
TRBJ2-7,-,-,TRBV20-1,CSATPRDTSYEQYF,TGCAGTGCTACCCCGAGGGACACATCCTACGAGCAGTACTTC
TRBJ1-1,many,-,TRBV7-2,CASSPRTNSMNTEAFF,TGTGCCAGCAGCCCTCGGACAAACTCTATGAACACTGAAGCTTTCTTT
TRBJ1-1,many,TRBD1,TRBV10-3,CAISADRASTEAFF,TGTGCCATCAGTGCGGACAGGGCGAGCACTGAAGCTTTCTTT
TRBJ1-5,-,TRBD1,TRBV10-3,CAISGTGLQPQHF,TGTGCCATCAGCGGGACAGGGCTTCAGCCCCAGCATTTT
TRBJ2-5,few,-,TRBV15,CATSRYRSVRETQYF,TGTGCCACCAGCAGATACCGATCCGTGCGGGAGACCCAGTACTTC
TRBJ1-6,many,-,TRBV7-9,CASGKQGGSPLHF,TGTGCCAGCGGGAAGCAGGGAGGTTCACCCCTCCACTTT
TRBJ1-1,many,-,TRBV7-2,CAGSGGPGTEAFF,TGTGCCGGTTCTGGCGGGCCGGGGACTGAAGCTTTCTTT
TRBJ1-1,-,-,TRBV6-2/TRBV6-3,CASSEQGFGRMNTEAFF,TGTGCCAGCAGTGAACAGGGTTTCGGGCGTATGAACACTGAAGCTTTCTTT
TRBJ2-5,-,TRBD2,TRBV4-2,CASSQGSGGAFEETQYF,TGTGCCAGCAGCCAAGGTAGCGGGGGGGCCTTCGAAGAGACCCAGTACTTC
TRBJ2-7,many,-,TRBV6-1,CASSGIPGRREQYF,TGTGCCAGCTCTGGGATCCCAGGGCGTCGCGAGCAGTACTTC
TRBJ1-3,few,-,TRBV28,CASTLGAGGNTIYF,TGTGCCAGCACCTTAGGGGCAGGTGGAAACACCATATATTTT
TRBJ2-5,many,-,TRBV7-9,CASSFQVTGTIETQYF,TGTGCCAGCAGCTTCCAAGTTACCGGGACGATAGAGACCCAGTACTTC
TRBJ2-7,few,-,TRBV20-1,CSAVELPYEQYF,TGCAGTGCCGTCGAGCTCCCCTACGAGCAGTACTTC
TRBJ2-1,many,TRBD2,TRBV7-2,CASSFWTSGGKGNEQFF,TGTGCCAGCAGCTTTTGGACTAGCGGGGGCAAGGGCAATGAGCAGTTCTTC
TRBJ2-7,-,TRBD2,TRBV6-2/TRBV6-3,CASSYGTSGSRTPFEQYF,TGTGCCAGCAGTTACGGGACTAGCGGGAGCCGTACCCCTTTCGAGCAGTACTTC
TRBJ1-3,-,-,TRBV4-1,CASSPTLMEGVGNTIYF,TGCGCCAGCAGCCCCACCTTAATGGAGGGGGTCGGAAACACCATATATTTT
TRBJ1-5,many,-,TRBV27,CASSFEGWGNQPQHF,TGTGCCAGCAGTTTCGAAGGATGGGGCAATCAGCCCCAGCATTTT
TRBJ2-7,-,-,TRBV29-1,CSVEAGAGEQYF,TGCAGCGTTGAAGCGGGGGCTGGCGAGCAGTACTTC
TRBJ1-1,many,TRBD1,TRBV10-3,CAISEGGGGTEAFF,TGTGCCATCAGTGAAGGGGGCGGTGGCACTGAAGCTTTCTTT
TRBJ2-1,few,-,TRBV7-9,CASSLGSALNEQFF,TGTGCCAGCAGCTTAGGTAGCGCCCTCAATGAGCAGTTCTTC
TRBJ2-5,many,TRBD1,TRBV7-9,CASSFPGQGQETQYF,TGTGCCAGCAGCTTCCCGGGACAGGGGCAAGAGACCCAGTACTTC
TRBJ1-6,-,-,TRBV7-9,CASTRGAGNSPLHF,TGTGCCAGCACCAGAGGGGCTGGGAATTCACCCCTCCACTTT
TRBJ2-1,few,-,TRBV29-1,CSVGQSSYNEQFF,TGCAGCGTTGGTCAAAGCTCCTACAATGAGCAGTTCTTC
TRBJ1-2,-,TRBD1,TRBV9,CASSAHGTDYGYTF,TGTGCCAGCAGCGCACACGGGACAGACTATGGCTACACCTTC
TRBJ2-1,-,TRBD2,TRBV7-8,CASSSPSSGSLSYNEQFF,TGTGCCAGCAGCTCCCCGTCTAGCGGGTCCCTCTCCTACAATGAGCAGTTCTTC
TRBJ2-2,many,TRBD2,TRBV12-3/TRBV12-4,CASLAGGDGELFF,TGTGCCAGCTTAGCGGGGGGGGACGGGGAGCTGTTTTTT
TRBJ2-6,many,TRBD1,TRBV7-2,CASSLSADRGYSLSGANVLTF,TGTGCCAGCAGCTTAAGTGCCGACAGGGGCTACTCTCTCTCTGGGGCCAACGTCCTGACTTTC
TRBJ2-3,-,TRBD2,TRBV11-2,CASSYQRGGFTDTQYF,TGTGCCAGCAGCTACCAGCGGGGGGGGTTCACAGATACGCAGTATTTT
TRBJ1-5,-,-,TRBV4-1,CASSQEGQPQHF,TGCGCCAGCAGCCAAGAAGGTCAGCCCCAGCATTTT
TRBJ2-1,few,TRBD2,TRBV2,CASREMLAGGNNEQFF,TGTGCCAGCAGAGAGATGCTAGCGGGAGGAAACAATGAGCAGTTCTTC
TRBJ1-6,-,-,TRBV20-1,CSAPDSHNSPLHF,TGCAGTGCCCCGGACAGCCATAATTCACCCCTCCACTTT
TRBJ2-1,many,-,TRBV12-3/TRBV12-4,CASRFGTHNEQFF,TGTGCCAGCAGATTCGGGACTCACAATGAGCAGTTCTTC
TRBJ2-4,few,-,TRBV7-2,CASSLVRVAKNIQYF,TGTGCCAGCAGCTTAGTGCGGGTAGCCAAAAACATTCAGTACTTC
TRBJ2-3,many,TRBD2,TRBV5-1,CASSTGLAGPITDTQYF,TGCGCCAGCAGCACGGGACTAGCGGGGCCCATCACAGATACGCAGTATTTT
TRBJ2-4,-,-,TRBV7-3,CASSGTTGPSSIQYF,TGTGCCAGCAGCGGTACGACGGGACCCTCTAGCATTCAGTACTTC
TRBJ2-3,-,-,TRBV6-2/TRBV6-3,CASIRRETDTQYF,TGTGCCAGCATTCGCAGGGAGACAGATACGCAGTATTTT
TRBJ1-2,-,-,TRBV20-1,CSASSEGYGYTF,TGCAGTGCTTCCTCGGAGGGCTATGGCTACACCTTC